Below are 11 T cell receptor beta chains sequenced from a single sample in a study of T cell responses to AZD1222 COVID-19 vaccine. Generated by immunoSEQ multiplex PCR, the TCRdb table keeps only in-frame clones and is missing some. The sample holds about 140,000 clones, approximately 86% seen once. The sample here was peripheral blood, taken on day 0 of AZD1222 vaccination. The receptors originated from an adult in good health.

This clone was picked up one time. The chain uses TRBV5-1 and TRBJ2-7; D uncertain. Trimming removed 4 bases at V and 1 base at J, with 9 bases between. The CDR3 consists of 13 residues. Germline CDR1 SGHRS, CDR2 YFSETQ. CDR3 sequence: CASSPDISYEQYF. In nucleotides, the CDR3 is TGCGCCAGCAGCCCCGATATTTCCTACGAGCAGTACTTC.

The gene calls are TRBV12-3 or TRBV12-4 and TRBJ2-7; the D is unclear. V dropped 3 bases and J dropped 2 bases, with 8 bases sitting between them. CDR3 length equals 13 residues. CDR3: CASSFFGAYEQYF. In DNA form, the CDR3 reads TGTGCCAGCAGTTTTTTTGGGGCCTACGAGCAGTACTTC.

This clone was counted between two and nine times. The V and J genes are TRBV28 and TRBJ1-5, with no clear D. V lost 7 bases and J lost 5, with 9 bases in between. CDR1 and CDR2 from the germline V gene are MDHEN and SYDVKM. The CDR3 length is 12 residues. CDR3 sequence (DNA): TGTGCCAGCACCGCGAGGGATCAGCCCCAGCATTTT. Its protein product is CASTARDQPQHF.

This chain uses TRBV6-5 with TRBJ1-1, with D hard to call. The length of the CDR3 is 15 residues. V was cut by 0 bases and J by 0 bases, with 8 bases left in between. Germline V gene sequence: CDR1 MNHEY, CDR2 SVGAGI. CDR3 protein: CASSYSYSLNTEAFF. DNA for the CDR3: TGTGCCAGCAGTTACTCGTACAGCTTGAACACTGAAGCTTTCTTT.

This chain connects TRBV7-9 to TRBJ2-2, with D possibly being TRBD2 (6 bases). Germline V gene lookup returns CDR1 SEHNR and CDR2 FQNEAQ (reference sequence). The CDR3 totals 16 residues. V lost 5 bases and J 6 bases, leaving 19 bases between the germline ends. CDR3 sequence (DNA): TGTGCCAGCAGCCCGAGGGGACGGGAGTTGTCCGGGGAGCTGTTTTTT. This encodes CASSPRGRELSGELFF. Drawing the rest from reference TRBV7-9 and TRBJ2-2, the complete variable domain is DTGVSQNPRHKITKRGQNVTFRCDPISEHNRLYWYRQTLGQGPEFLTYFQNEAQLEKSRLLSDRFSAERPKGSFSTLEIQRTEQGDSAMYLCASSPRGRELSGELFFGEGSRLTVL.

The CDR3 protein is CASRPDTPARPQHF. CDR3 DNA: TGTGCCAGTAGACCCGACACTCCCGCTCGGCCCCAGCATTTT. This chain connects TRBV19 to TRBJ1-5; D unclear. Germline V lookup: CDR1 LNHDA, CDR2 SQIVND (reference sequence). Trimming removed 6 bases at V and 9 bases at J, with 18 bases between. The CDR3 has 14 amino acids.

This clone was recorded a few times. The chain carries TRBV30 and TRBJ1-2; D gene unclear. Germline assignment: CDR1 GTSNPN and CDR2 SVGIG (reference sequence). This CDR3 has 11 residues. Trimming took 2 bases from V and 8 from J, leaving 9 bases between them. CDR3 loop: CAWSTLEGYTF. CDR3 nucleotide sequence: TGTGCCTGGAGTACATTAGAAGGCTACACCTTC.

This chain uses TRBV28 with TRBJ2-5, with TRBD2 identical over 15 bases. The length of the CDR3 is 19 residues. V trimming: 5 bases; J trimming: 4 bases; junction bases outside the gene matches: 14. Germline V CDR1 and CDR2: MDHEN, SYDVKM. CDR3 DNA sequence: TGTGCCAGCAGTCACCACCCCGGGACTAGCGGGAGGATGGGAGAGACCCAGTACTTC. It specifies CASSHHPGTSGRMGETQYF.

The V call is TRBV18, the J call TRBJ2-7, with 9 bases identical to TRBD1. The CDR3 covers 13 residues. Germline-derived CDR1 and CDR2 are KGHSH and LQKENI. V lost 6 bases and J lost 3; bases outside the gene matches: 3. As DNA, the CDR3 is TGTGCCAGCTCTCCGACAGGGGGCTACGAGCAGTACTTC. It is translated as CASSPTGGYEQYF.

The chain joins TRBV5-1 to TRBJ1-3; no clear D. The CDR3 has 14 residues. In germline, CDR1 is SGHRS, CDR2 YFSETQ. V was clipped by 0 bases and J by 4 bases, with 8 bases between them. CDR3 sequence: CASSLEMTGNTIYF. Here the CDR3 DNA reads TGCGCCAGCAGCTTGGAGATGACCGGAAACACCATATATTTT.

This sequence joins TRBV4-2 and TRBJ1-2; the D is unclear. The CDR3 runs to 14 residues. V shed 1 base and J shed 4 bases, with 10 bases lying between them. Germline V gene data show CDR1 as LGHNA and CDR2 as YNFKEQ. The CDR3 nucleotides are TGTGCCAGCAGCCAAGGAATTGGGAGCTATGGCTACACCTTC. It yields the protein CASSQGIGSYGYTF.